A single sample is the source of the 32 T cell receptor beta chains below, sequenced in a study of tumor and adjacent non-tumor tissue in lung cancer. Three rounds of nested PCR, following a modified ARM-PCR protocol, produced the TCRbeta library. MiXCR, run by TCRdb on the multiplex PCR reads, gives a single entry per CDR3 protein. The data show about 48,000 distinct CDR3 sequences, with roughly 67% seen just once and approximately 31% held by the top ten. This sample's RNA came from whole unsorted tissue. More than 3 cm separated this lung sample from the edge of the tumor. The sequencing sample was made of distant non-tumor lung tissue. The receptor source for this set is a woman in her 70s with non-small cell lung cancer.

This chain links TRBV12-3 or TRBV12-4 with TRBJ1-3, with TRBD1 matching 8 bases. There are 15 residues in the CDR3. V shed 9 bases, J shed 4 bases, and the junction held 11 bases outside the gene matches. The CDR3 DNA reads as TGTGCCAGTAGTCCCAGGACAGGGATAGGAAACACCATATATTTT. Its protein is CASSPRTGIGNTIYF.

Worth noting for this clonotype: One end of the junction is discordant with germline, which a read error may explain. The chain is built from TRBV28 and TRBJ2-5, with D perhaps assigned TRBD1 or TRBD2 (5 bases each). CDR3 length equals 13 residues. The germline CDR1 and CDR2 sequences are MDHEN and SYDVKM. As DNA, the CDR3 is TGTGCCAACAGTGGGGGAACCACGGAGACCCAGTACTTC. Amino acids: CANSGGTTETQYF.

This clonotype has ten or more counts. The chain combines TRBV20-1 with TRBJ2-5, with TRBD2 as a possible D gene (6 bases). Looked up from germline, CDR1 is DFQATT and CDR2 is SNEGSKA (reference sequence). CDR3 size: 14 residues. With 6 bases removed from V and 4 bases from J, the gap between germline ends came to 18 bases. The DNA of the CDR3 is TGCAGTGCGAGGTGGTTACGGGGGAGAGAGACCCAGTACTTC. Translation gives CSARWLRGRETQYF.

Note on this clonotype: Because the CDR3 is missing its conserved closing phenylalanine or tryptophan, this is likely a read error. V is TRBV28 and J is TRBJ2-7; TRBD2 aligns across 12 bases. With 5 bases clipped from V and 0 bases from J, the junction kept 8 bases outside the gene matches. The CDR3 length is 17 residues. CDR1 MDHEN and CDR2 SYDVKM come from the germline V gene. The chain's CDR3 is CASSQPGLAGASYEQYS. The CDR3 DNA reads TGTGCCAGCAGTCAACCGGGACTAGCGGGCGCCTCCTACGAGCAGTACTCC.

In the case of this clonotype: The CDR3 ends on some other residue instead of the conserved phenylalanine or tryptophan, so this is likely a read error. Because the CDR3's place on the DNA is in doubt, the DNA is left out and the CDR3 is given as listed by TCRdb. The chain couples TRBV11-2 to TRBJ1-3; the D segment call TRBD1 is taken from the table without a DNA check. Germline V lookup: CDR1 SGHAT, CDR2 FQNNGV. The CDR3 is 12 residues long, ends included. The CDR3 region is CASSLGSRVPSI.

Ten or more counts support this clonotype. The chain combines TRBV30 with TRBJ2-7, with 7 nucleotides matching TRBD2. This CDR3 is 13 amino acids long. J lost 6 bases, V lost 5 bases, and 10 bases had no gene match. The germline gives CDR1 GTSNPN, CDR2 SVGIG (reference sequence). The CDR3 sequence: CAWDATGGGEQYF. In nucleotides, the CDR3 is TGTGCCTGGGACGCAACGGGAGGAGGCGAGCAGTACTTC.

Comment on this clonotype: The junction shows a germline mismatch at one end, possibly a read error. This chain links TRBV6-6 with TRBJ2-3, with TRBD1 matching over 8 bases. The germline CDR1 and CDR2 sequences are MNHNY and SVGAGI (reference sequence). This CDR3 has 15 amino acids. The chain's CDR3 is CASSSGTGGTDTQYF. In nucleotides, the CDR3 is TGTGCTAGCAGTTCCGGAACAGGGGGTACAGATACGCAGTATTTT.

This clonotype was observed a handful of times. This rearrangement joins TRBV7-2 to TRBJ2-1, with TRBD1 matching 9 bases. The CDR3 length is 15 residues. CDR1 is SGHTA, CDR2 FQGNSA, per germline. J was trimmed by 1 base and V by 7 bases; bases with no gene match: 5. The CDR3 is CASNRDRVSYNEQFF. DNA for the CDR3: TGTGCCAGCAACCGGGACAGGGTATCCTACAATGAGCAGTTCTTC.

The genes are TRBV4-1 and TRBJ1-1, with 11 nucleotides matching TRBD1. Germline CDR1 reads MGHRA; CDR2 reads YSYEKL. Trimming at V came to 3 bases and at J to 14 bases, leaving 14 bases not matched to a gene. The CDR3 sequence is 15 residues long. The CDR3 protein is CASSQDRGRLTDAFF. The CDR3 DNA reads TGCGCCAGCAGCCAGGACAGGGGGCGGTTGACTGATGCGTTCTTT.

Comment on this clonotype: One base away lies a much larger clone, so this may be a sequencing read error. The CDR3 ends on some other residue instead of the conserved phenylalanine or tryptophan, so this is likely a read error. The chain is built from TRBV7-9 and TRBJ2-1; TRBD2 is a possible D gene (5 bases). Trimming pared 6 bases from V and 9 bases from J, leaving 15 bases between. CDR1 SEHNR and CDR2 FQNEAQ come from the germline V gene (reference sequence). This CDR3 spans 13 amino acids. The CDR3 sequence is CASSLMGASEQFV. CDR3 nucleotide sequence: TGTGCCAGCAGTTTAATGGGAGCGAGTGAGCAGTTCGTC.

The J gene is TRBJ2-7, the V gene TRBV10-2; 9 bases agree with TRBD1. Germline V gives CDR1 WSHSY, CDR2 SAAADI. CDR3 length equals 14 residues. The CDR3 nucleotides are TGCCCTAGCCTTTCCGGGACAGGGACCTACGAGCAGTACTTC. Amino acids: CPSLSGTGTYEQYF.

Points on this clonotype: One end of the junction is discordant with germline, which a read error may explain. V and J are TRBV29-1 and TRBJ1-2; 7 bases match TRBD1. The V gene's germline CDR1 is SQVTM and CDR2 ANQGSEA. The CDR3 has 14 residues. The CDR3 DNA sequence: TGTAGCACAAAGCCTACAGGGGACGGCTATGGCAACACCTTC. It is translated as CSTKPTGDGYGNTF.

A note on this clonotype: A much larger clone lies one base from this, so it may be a read error. V and J are TRBV12-3 or TRBV12-4 and TRBJ2-5; TRBD1 matches 7 bases. The CDR3 covers 13 residues. CDR3 protein: CTSGTGVGETQYF. The DNA for the CDR3 is TGTACCAGCGGAACAGGGGTGGGAGAGACCCAGTACTTC.

This clonotype has ten or more counts. V usage is TRBV7-8 and J usage is TRBJ1-5; a weak D match, TRBD1 (6 bases). The ends were cut back, 6 bases at V and 1 base at J, with 13 bases in the middle. Germline loops: CDR1 SGHVS, CDR2 FQNEAQ. The CDR3 loop spans 15 amino acids. The CDR3 DNA sequence: TGTGCCAGCAGTAAACAGGGAGGAAGCAATCAGCCCCAGCATTTT. This gives the protein CASSKQGGSNQPQHF.

The table lists this clonotype with a few counts. A clone one base away is much larger, so this may be a read error. Here the CDR3 reads CAGSVPVTDTQYF. CDR3 sequence (DNA): TGTGCCGGCAGTGTCCCGGTCACAGATACGCAGTATTTT. This chain joins TRBV6-1 and TRBJ2-3; D is ambiguous. The length of the CDR3 is 13 residues. Per germline, CDR1 MNHNS and CDR2 SASEGT.

Regarding this clonotype: A much more abundant neighbour one base away suggests this may be a read error. The chain is built from TRBV7-3 and TRBJ2-1, with 8 bases that match TRBD1. The CDR3 sequence is 14 residues long. Per germline, CDR1 SGHTA and CDR2 FQGTGA. The CDR3: CASSLTGGKDEQLF. The CDR3 bases are TGTGCCAGCAGCCTCACAGGGGGTAAGGATGAGCAGTTATTC. The full variable domain, with the rest looked up from reference TRBV7-3 and TRBJ2-1, is GAGVSQTPSNKVTEKGKYVELRCDPISGHTALYWYRQSLGQGPEFLIYFQGTGAADDSGLPNDRFFAVRPEGSVSTLKIQRTERGDSAVYLCASSLTGGKDEQLFGPGTRLTVL.

Remarks on this clonotype: Because it lacks the conserved phenylalanine or tryptophan at the end, this CDR3 is likely a read error. The limits of the CDR3 on the DNA are not certain, so only TCRdb's listed CDR3 is given. J is TRBJ2-5 and V is TRBV7-2; TRBD2 was called by the table and not checked on the DNA. The CDR3 is made up of 17 amino acids, end residues included. The germline gives CDR1 SGHTA, CDR2 FQGNSA. The CDR3 sequence: CASSAGPDTPTKRLGYS.

Relative to its sample, this clonotype is medium-sized. The rearrangement uses TRBV29-1 and TRBJ2-5; D is unresolved. The germline V gene encodes CDR1 SQVTM and CDR2 ANQGSEA. V lost 5 bases and J 3 bases, leaving 16 bases between the germline ends. This CDR3 has 14 amino acids. The CDR3 region has the DNA TGCAGCGTTCTACCGTTGGCGGCAAAAGAGACCCAGTACTTC. It yields the protein CSVLPLAAKETQYF.

As for this clonotype: One end of the junction does not line up with germline, which may come from a read error. CDR3 loop: CASIETAGNTDTQYF. The CDR3 DNA reads as TGCGCCAGCATTGAGACGGCGGGAAACACAGATACGCAGTATTTT. The gene calls are TRBV10-1 and TRBJ2-3, with a weak D call TRBD2 (6 bases). Per the germline V gene, CDR1 is WNHNN and CDR2 is SYGVQD (reference sequence). The length of the CDR3 is 15 residues.

The sample holds a few counts of this clonotype. The chain couples TRBV21-1 to TRBJ2-7; the D call TRBD2 from the table was never checked on the DNA. TRBV21-1 is tagged as a pseudogene. The CDR3 is 19 amino acids. CDR3 in amino acids: CASSKEKGTSGRNPYEQYF. The CDR3 bases are TGTGCCAGCAGCAAAGAAAAGGGAACTAGCGGGAGGAATCCCTACGAGCAGTACTTC.

The rearrangement joins TRBV4-1 to TRBJ2-1, with D possibly called TRBD1 or TRBD2 (5 bases each). Germline CDR1 is MGHRA and CDR2 is YSYEKL. Trimming cost V 0 bases and J 8 bases, with 20 bases left between them. The CDR3 is made up of 17 amino acids. This CDR3 is CASSQDTRGRWGYEQFF. CDR3 DNA: TGCGCCAGCAGCCAAGATACTCGGGGACGCTGGGGGTATGAGCAGTTCTTC.

Turning to this clonotype: This CDR3 is missing its conserved last phenylalanine or tryptophan, likely due to a read error. This rearrangement joins TRBV29-1 to TRBJ1-1; D gene ambiguous. Germline-derived CDR1 and CDR2 are SQVTM and ANQGSEA. The CDR3 sequence is 14 residues long. CDR3 sequence reads: CSVVPSYVNIEAFS. CDR3 DNA: TGCAGCGTTGTCCCGTCCTACGTGAACATTGAAGCTTTCTCT.

As for this clonotype: A clone one base away is much larger, so this may be a read error. The conserved closing phenylalanine or tryptophan is absent in this CDR3, likely reflecting a read error. V gene TRBV28 combines with J gene TRBJ2-3, with 10 positions matching TRBD2. Germline CDR1 MDHEN, CDR2 SYDVKM. Germline trimming cut 3 bases from V and 5 bases from J; bases unmatched to any gene: 11. This CDR3 is built from 17 residues. This chain's CDR3 is CASSLYGTSVRRDTQYI. CDR3 DNA: TGTGCCAGCAGTTTGTACGGGACTAGCGTTAGGAGAGATACGCAGTATATT.

As for this clonotype: At one boundary the junction diverges from the germline segment, which might be a read error. CDR3 in DNA: TGTGCCAGCAGTTATACGACATGGACTAATGTAAAACTGTTTTTT. Translating it yields CASSYTTWTNVKLFF. The chain carries TRBV6-5 and TRBJ1-4; D ambiguous. The CDR3 covers 15 residues. The germline V gene has CDR1 MNHEY and CDR2 SVGAGI.

This clonotype was seen just once. The chain combines TRBV7-9 with TRBJ1-6, with D possibly matching TRBD1 (6 bases). V gave up 7 bases and J gave up 7 bases, with 17 bases separating them. Looked up from germline, CDR1 is SEHNR and CDR2 is FQNEAQ (reference sequence). CDR3 size: 15 residues. The CDR3 sequence is CASNPVAGENSPLHF. The DNA of the CDR3 is TGTGCCAGCAACCCGGTCGCAGGGGAGAATTCACCCCTCCACTTT. Drawing the rest from reference TRBV7-9 and TRBJ1-6, the complete variable domain is DTGVSQNPRHKITKRGQNVTFRCDPISEHNRLYWYRQTLGQGPEFLTYFQNEAQLEKSRLLSDRFSAERPKGSFSTLEIQRTEQGDSAMYLCASNPVAGENSPLHFGNGTRLTVT.

In the case of this clonotype: This may come from a read error, since a much larger clone is one base off. The V gene is TRBV7-6, the J gene TRBJ2-3; D unresolved. Germline V CDR1 and CDR2: SGHVS, FNYEAQ. The ends were cut back, 5 bases at V and 6 bases at J, with 12 bases in the middle. The CDR3 length is 13 residues. The DNA of the CDR3 is TGTGCCAGCAGCACAGACTGCCGGGATACGCAGTATTTT. The encoded protein is CASSTDCRDTQYF. Drawing the rest from reference TRBV7-6 and TRBJ2-3, the complete variable domain is GAGVSQSPRYKVTKRGQDVALRCDPISGHVSLYWYRQALGQGPEFLTYFNYEAQQDKSGLPNDRFSAERPEGSISTLTIQRTEQRDSAMYRCASSTDCRDTQYFGPGTRLTVL.

This clonotype was counted a few times. This sequence may be a read error, since a much larger clone differs from it by one base. This chain connects TRBV4-1 to TRBJ1-5; no definite D call. CDR1 MGHRA and CDR2 YSYEKL come from the germline V gene. The V end lost 4 bases, the J end lost 2 bases, and 12 bases lay between the germline ends. There are 15 residues in the CDR3. The CDR3 region is CASSRGIIGNQPQHF. Written as DNA, the CDR3 is TGCGCCAGCAGCCGAGGGATCATTGGCAATCAGCCCCAGCATTTT.

This chain connects TRBV6-4 to TRBJ1-5, with D tentatively TRBD1 (5 bases). The CDR3 is 14 residues long. The V gene lost 5 bases and the J gene lost 5 bases, with 13 bases spanning the gap. Germline lookup yields CDR1 MRHNA and CDR2 SNTAGT. CDR3: CASSPGWDDQPQHF. In nucleotides, the CDR3 is TGTGCCAGCAGTCCAGGGTGGGACGATCAGCCCCAGCATTTT.

This clonotype was found many times. CDR3 DNA sequence: TGTGCCAGCAGCCACGGGCTTTACCAACAGGGTCACCAAGAGACCCAGTACTTC. Its translation is CASSHGLYQQGHQETQYF. V usage is TRBV5-4 and J usage is TRBJ2-5; D is perhaps TRBD1 (6 bases). The CDR3 spans 18 residues. Trimming pared 4 bases from V and 0 bases from J, leaving 22 bases between. Per germline, CDR1 SGHNT and CDR2 YYREEE (reference sequence).

Turning to this clonotype: This likely comes from a read error, as the CDR3 has no conserved phenylalanine or tryptophan at its end. The chain combines TRBV29-1 with TRBJ1-4, with 8 positions matching TRBD1. The CDR3 runs to 14 residues. The germline CDR1 and CDR2 sequences are SQVTM and ANQGSEA. The DNA for the CDR3 is TGCAGCATCGTACAGGGGGGGACTAATGAAAATCTGTTTTTA. Protein sequence: CSIVQGGTNENLFL.

J is TRBJ1-4 and V is TRBV5-4; D perhaps matches TRBD1 (6 bases). The CDR3 length is 15 residues. Between the trimmed V and J ends, which lost 10 bases and 4 bases, there was a span of 20 bases. CDR1 and CDR2 from the germline V gene are SGHNT and YYREEE (reference sequence). The CDR3 nucleotides are TGTGCCGACAGCTTGGGGCCAGGGGATAATGAAAAACTGTTTTTT. It codes for CADSLGPGDNEKLFF.

About this clonotype itself: It may be a read error: a sequence one base away is much more abundant. The CDR3, as DNA: TGCAGTGCTAGCCCAGGGGTTAATTCACCCCCCCACTTT. Amino acids: CSASPGVNSPPHF. The J gene is TRBJ1-6, the V gene TRBV20-1; a weak D match, TRBD1 (6 bases). From germline, CDR1 is DFQATT and CDR2 SNEGSKA (reference sequence). The CDR3 loop spans 13 amino acids.